A selection of T cell receptor beta chains follows, all from one sample in a study of CD8 T cells in ankylosing spondylitis. TCRdb used MiXCR to reprocess the 5' RACE reads, holding one entry per CDR3 protein. Of roughly 250,000 distinct CDR3 sequences listed, about 10% are singletons. The source material was blood, either unsorted or a sorted T cell fraction (not recorded which). The receptors here all came from a male donor with ankylosing spondylitis or in good health (not recorded which). Both conserved end residues are part of each CDR3. D genes are given only for firm matches. Clone size is given for some rows only: seen once, a few or many times, or a class if the clone is expanded.

V,D,J,size,DNA,CDR3
TRBV3-1,NA,TRBJ2-1,many,TGTGCCAGCAGCCAAGTTTCGGGAACTTACAATGAGCAGTTCTTC,CASSQVSGTYNEQFF
TRBV5-1,TRBD1,TRBJ1-2,many,TGCGCCAGCAGCCTCCGCTCCATGGGACAGGGGGCAGGTGGCTACACCTTC,CASSLRSMGQGAGGYTF
TRBV3-1,TRBD2,TRBJ2-2,NA,TGTGCCAGCAGCCAAAGCGGGAGCGGGACCGGGGAGCTGTTTTTT,CASSQSGSGTGELFF
TRBV11-3,NA,TRBJ2-3,NA,TGTGCCAGCAGCTTCCCCAGGGGAATACACACAGATACGCAGTATTTT,CASSFPRGIHTDTQYF
TRBV30,NA,TRBJ1-4,NA,TGTGCCTGGAACACTAGAAATGAAAAACTGTTTTTT,CAWNTRNEKLFF
TRBV12-3/TRBV12-4,NA,TRBJ1-1,NA,TGTGCCCGCAAGGGGGACGGAAACACTGAAGCTTTCTTT,CARKGDGNTEAFF
TRBV5-1,TRBD1,TRBJ2-1,NA,TGCGCCAGCAGCTTGGCCGATCTGAGACAGGGACAAGAGCAGTTCTTC,CASSLADLRQGQEQFF
TRBV20-1,NA,TRBJ2-1,many,TGCAGTGCTAGAGACGGACTTGGGGCCTACAATGAGCAGTTCTTC,CSARDGLGAYNEQFF
TRBV7-6,TRBD2,TRBJ2-1,many,TGTGCCAGCAGGCCCAGCGGGGGCCTAGGAGAGCAGTTCTTC,CASRPSGGLGEQFF
TRBV5-1,TRBD1,TRBJ1-1,NA,TGCGCCAGCAGCCCGGACAGGGGGTTAAACACTGAAGCTTTCTTT,CASSPDRGLNTEAFF
TRBV12-3/TRBV12-4,NA,TRBJ1-1,many,TGTGCCAGCAGTTTAAGGGGGAACACTGAAGCTTTCTTT,CASSLRGNTEAFF
TRBV27,TRBD2,TRBJ2-3,NA,TGTGCCAGCAGTTTAATAGCGGGAAGCACAGATACGCAGTATTTT,CASSLIAGSTDTQYF
TRBV7-2,TRBD1,TRBJ1-6,many,TGTGCCAGTCAAACAGGGGTTAGCTCCTATAATTCACCCCTCCACTTT,CASQTGVSSYNSPLHF
TRBV29-1,TRBD1,TRBJ1-2,NA,TGCAGTGTTCGCTGGACAGGGGATCGCTATGGCTACACCTTC,CSVRWTGDRYGYTF
TRBV4-1,TRBD2,TRBJ2-5,many,TGCGCCAGCAGCCAAGATCGCGGGGGTCGGTTTTTTGAGACCCAGTACTTC,CASSQDRGGRFFETQYF
TRBV28,NA,TRBJ2-2,many,TGTGCCAGCAGTTTAGTAGCTATCACCTCGAACACCGGGGAGCTGTTTTTT,CASSLVAITSNTGELFF
TRBV6-5,TRBD2,TRBJ2-1,many,TGTGCCAGCAGTTCGGGACTAGCGGTTTTCAATGAGCAGTTCTTC,CASSSGLAVFNEQFF
TRBV28,NA,TRBJ2-4,many,TGTGCCAGCAGCCCCGGAGGGGGCTCCAAAAACATTCAGTACTTC,CASSPGGGSKNIQYF
TRBV2,NA,TRBJ2-5,many,TGTGCCAGCAGAGTGACGGCGACCCAGTACTTC,CASRVTATQYF
TRBV29-1,TRBD1,TRBJ1-1,many,TGCAGCGTTGAAGATCAGAGGTTGGACAGGGCGAACACTGAAGCTTTCTTT,CSVEDQRLDRANTEAFF
TRBV5-1,NA,TRBJ2-1,many,TGCGCCAGCTCAACCGGGATTCAGGCCAATGAGCAGTTCTTC,CASSTGIQANEQFF
TRBV25-1,NA,TRBJ2-1,many,TGTGCCAGCAGGGGGTATGGCTCCTACAATGAGCAGTTCTTC,CASRGYGSYNEQFF
TRBV5-1,NA,TRBJ2-1,many,TGCGCCAGCAGCTTCTCGGATGGGTCCTACAATGAGCAGTTCTTC,CASSFSDGSYNEQFF
TRBV7-9,NA,TRBJ2-5,many,TGTGCCAGCAGCCCCCCTTACTCCTCTGTGGAGACCCAGTGGTTC,CASSPPYSSVETQWF
TRBV29-1,NA,TRBJ1-2,many,TGCAGCGTTGAAGATCGCGCACTCAACTATGGCTACACCTTC,CSVEDRALNYGYTF
TRBV6-1,NA,TRBJ1-2,NA,TGTGCCAGCAGTACCGGGTACTATGGCTACACCTTC,CASSTGYYGYTF
TRBV9,TRBD1,TRBJ2-6,many,TGTGCCAGCAGCCCCGGGACAGGGTTCTCTGGGGCCAACGTCCTGACTTTC,CASSPGTGFSGANVLTF
TRBV11-2,NA,TRBJ1-1,NA,TGTGCCAGCAGCTTAGTGGGGGGGCCCACTGAAGCTTTCTTT,CASSLVGGPTEAFF
TRBV6-2/TRBV6-3,TRBD2,TRBJ2-6,NA,TGTGCCAGCAACCCCAGGCTAGCGGGAGGATACTCTGGGGCCAACGTCCTGACTTTC,CASNPRLAGGYSGANVLTF
TRBV24-1,NA,TRBJ2-2,NA,TGCGCCACCATTGATTCCCAAGGCGGCCGCAACACCGGGGAGCTGTTTTTT,CATIDSQGGRNTGELFF
TRBV27,TRBD1,TRBJ2-7,many,TGTGCCAGCAGTTTGAGAATACAGGGGAACGAGCAGTACTTC,CASSLRIQGNEQYF
TRBV5-1,NA,TRBJ2-5,few,TGCGCCAGCAGCTTGGAAGGGGCCCCGGAGACCCAGTACTTC,CASSLEGAPETQYF
TRBV6-2/TRBV6-3,TRBD1,TRBJ1-5,many,TGTGCCAGCAGTTACGCCAGGGGGCTATTGAGCAATCAGCCCCAGCATTTT,CASSYARGLLSNQPQHF
TRBV7-1,NA,TRBJ2-7,NA,TGTGCCAGCGGCTTGGGGCTGGGGATCGAGCAGTACTTC,CASGLGLGIEQYF
TRBV4-2,TRBD1,TRBJ2-7,NA,TGTGCCAGCAGCCCGGCGGGACAGGGCTCCGAGCAGTACTTC,CASSPAGQGSEQYF
TRBV12-3/TRBV12-4,NA,TRBJ1-1,many,TGTGCCAGCAGATATGGGATAAAGAGCACTGAAGCTTTCTTT,CASRYGIKSTEAFF
TRBV29-1,TRBD1,TRBJ2-3,many,TGCAGCGGCCGGGACAGCCGCACAGATACGCAGTATTTT,CSGRDSRTDTQYF
TRBV20-1,NA,TRBJ1-1,many,TGCAGTGCTAGATTTACAGGAGGTCGGGACACTGAAGCTTTCTTT,CSARFTGGRDTEAFF
TRBV5-1,TRBD2,TRBJ2-3,many,TGCGCCAGCAGCTTGGATCGGGCTAGCGGGGGCCGCACAGATACGCAGTATTTT,CASSLDRASGGRTDTQYF
TRBV5-1,NA,TRBJ2-7,many,TGCGCCAGCAGAGACATCCGGAAAAGCTCCTACGAGCAGTACTTC,CASRDIRKSSYEQYF
TRBV5-1,TRBD1,TRBJ2-7,many,TGCGCCAGCTCGCCGGGACAGGGGGCCGGCGAGCAGTACTTC,CASSPGQGAGEQYF
TRBV12-3/TRBV12-4,TRBD1,TRBJ1-1,many,TGTGCCAGCAGTTTCGACAGGGGTGGCACTGAAGCTTTCTTT,CASSFDRGGTEAFF
TRBV20-1,NA,TRBJ1-2,many,TGCAGTGCAGGATCGGGCGGCTACACCTTC,CSAGSGGYTF
TRBV4-1,NA,TRBJ2-7,few,TGCGCCAGCAGCTATCGGGCCCAAGGACCCTACGAGCAGTACTTC,CASSYRAQGPYEQYF
TRBV20-1,NA,TRBJ2-1,many,TGCAGTGCTAACTCCGACAATGAGCAGTTCTTC,CSANSDNEQFF